A single sample gave rise to the 22 T cell receptor beta chains below, sequenced in a study of blood T cells in healthy people across ages. Alongside a J-beta primer mix, a sample-barcoded 5' primer served in a second PCR lasting about 7 to 12 cycles. TCRdb fed the 5' RACE reads into MiXCR, producing one record per CDR3 protein. The sample carries roughly 1.7 million distinct CDR3 sequences, around 36% recorded once. The sample consisted of blood. These receptors were taken from a woman in her twenties or thirties in good health.

The chain carries TRBV7-9 and TRBJ2-7, with D possibly being TRBD1 (6 bases). CDR1 is SEHNR and CDR2 is FQNEAQ in the germline V gene (reference sequence). This CDR3 has 16 amino acids. The V end lost 7 bases, the J end lost 3 bases, and 22 bases lay between the germline ends. The CDR3 sequence: CASTEVGATRNYEQYF. The CDR3 DNA is TGTGCCAGCACCGAGGTGGGGGCTACCCGAAACTACGAGCAGTACTTC.

This clonotype has just a few counts. The V call is TRBV5-1, the J call TRBJ2-2, with D unresolved. Germline V CDR1 and CDR2: SGHRS, YFSETQ. The CDR3 contains 16 residues. The V and J ends lost 1 base and 0 bases respectively, with 10 bases between them. This CDR3 reads CASSLLEFANTGELFF. In DNA, the CDR3 is TGCGCCAGCAGCTTGTTAGAGTTCGCGAACACCGGGGAGCTGTTTTTT.

This clonotype was found many times. The chain is built from TRBV6-2 or TRBV6-3 and TRBJ2-7; D unclear. The CDR3 is made up of 15 amino acids. Trimming shortened V by 5 bases and J by 5 bases, and 19 bases separated the two germline ends. Looked up from germline, CDR1 is MNHEY and CDR2 is SVGEGT. CDR3 residues: CASSQPGERSHEQYF. CDR3 sequence (DNA): TGTGCCAGCAGTCAGCCGGGTGAGAGATCCCACGAGCAGTACTTC.

The rearrangement joins TRBV5-4 to TRBJ2-3, with TRBD2 matching over 8 bases. Germline V gene sequence: CDR1 SGHNT, CDR2 YYREEE (reference sequence). The CDR3 has 15 residues. Trimming took 4 bases from V and 0 from J; bases not matched to a gene: 4. CDR3 coding DNA: TGTGCCAGCAGCGGAAGCGGGAGAAGCACAGATACGCAGTATTTT. Translated, it gives CASSGSGRSTDTQYF.

There are a few counts of this clonotype. V gene TRBV10-3 combines with J gene TRBJ1-4; D is unresolved. Germline V gene data show CDR1 as ENHRY and CDR2 as SYGVKD. The germline V and J ends were trimmed by 10 bases and 0 bases, with 9 bases remaining between them. The CDR3 totals 13 residues. The CDR3 region has the DNA TGTGCCACCTGGGCGACAACTAATGAAAAACTGTTTTTT. Amino acids: CATWATTNEKLFF.

This clonotype has just a few counts. V usage is TRBV3-1 and J usage is TRBJ2-6; D is tentatively TRBD1 or TRBD2 (5 bases each). The germline V gene encodes CDR1 LGHDT and CDR2 YNNKEL (reference sequence). V was cut by 0 bases and J by 2 bases, with 20 bases left in between. The CDR3 has 20 residues. The chain's CDR3 is CASSQESGTPEETGANVLTF. The CDR3 nucleotides read TGTGCCAGCAGCCAAGAGTCGGGGACCCCCGAAGAAACTGGGGCCAACGTCCTGACTTTC. Full variable domain (missing parts from reference TRBV3-1 and TRBJ2-6): DTAVSQTPKYLVTQMGNDKSIKCEQNLGHDTMYWYKQDSKKFLKIMFSYNNKELIINETVPNRFSPKSPDKAHLNLHINSLELGDSAVYFCASSQESGTPEETGANVLTFGAGSRLTVL.

This clonotype turned up a few times. The genes are TRBV2 and TRBJ2-5; possible D gene TRBD2, 6 bases. Per germline, CDR1 SNHLY and CDR2 FYNNEI. V was clipped by 4 bases and J by 5 bases, with 11 bases between them. The CDR3 length is 13 residues. The CDR3 nucleotides read TGTGCCAGCAGTGGGGGACTCTCGGAGACCCAGTACTTC. This encodes CASSGGLSETQYF.

This clonotype was detected only a few times. The genes are TRBV4-1 and TRBJ2-2, with D perhaps assigned TRBD1 or TRBD2 (5 bases each). The CDR3 totals 16 residues. CDR1 MGHRA and CDR2 YSYEKL come from the germline V gene. V was pared by 0 bases and J by 9 bases, with 17 bases between. DNA for the CDR3: TGCGCCAGCAGCCAAGATATTCTAGAGGGGAAACGGGAGCTGTTTTTT. It specifies CASSQDILEGKRELFF.

There are many counts of this clonotype. The J gene is TRBJ2-3, the V gene TRBV11-1; 9 bases align to TRBD2. The V gene end was trimmed by 1 base and the J gene end by 2 bases; junction bases not matched to a gene: 4. CDR1 SGHAT and CDR2 FQDESV come from the germline V gene (reference sequence). CDR3 length: 16 amino acids. The CDR3: CASSLGLAEYTDTQYF. DNA for the CDR3: TGTGCCAGCAGCTTAGGACTAGCGGAGTACACAGATACGCAGTATTTT.

This clonotype was counted a few times. The J gene is TRBJ2-7, the V gene TRBV5-4, with TRBD1 matching over 8 bases. CDR3 length: 15 residues. The J segment lost 2 bases and the V segment lost 4 bases, leaving 8 bases of the junction unmatched. The germline gives CDR1 SGHNT, CDR2 YYREEE (reference sequence). The CDR3 sequence is CASSGGTGLPYEQYF. The DNA for the CDR3 is TGTGCCAGCAGCGGCGGGACAGGACTTCCCTACGAGCAGTACTTC.

This clonotype was seen more than once but under ten times. The genes are TRBV6-6 and TRBJ2-1; 12 bases are shared with TRBD1. Trimming at V came to 6 bases and at J to 8 bases, leaving 8 bases not matched to a gene. This CDR3 is built from 15 residues. Germline CDR1 is MNHNY and CDR2 is SVGAGI (reference sequence). This CDR3 reads CASSQQGQGADEQFF. For the CDR3, the DNA is TGTGCCAGCAGCCAGCAGGGACAGGGGGCTGATGAGCAGTTCTTC.

This clonotype has only a few counts. V is TRBV28 and J is TRBJ2-7; TRBD2 agrees at 13 bases. V lost 6 bases to trimming and J lost 7 bases; unmatched junction nucleotides: 18. Germline V gene sequence: CDR1 MDHEN, CDR2 SYDVKM. The CDR3 extends over 18 amino acids. The CDR3: CASSPPGLAGRTMGEQYF. The CDR3 nucleotides read TGTGCCAGCAGCCCTCCGGGACTAGCGGGACGCACGATGGGGGAGCAGTACTTC. Full variable domain (remainder filled in from reference TRBV28 and TRBJ2-7): DVKVTQSSRYLVKRTGEKVFLECVQDMDHENMFWYRQDPGLGLRLIYFSYDVKMKEKGDIPEGYSVSREKKERFSLILESASTNQTSMYLCASSPPGLAGRTMGEQYFGPGTRLTVT.

This clonotype occurred many times. This sequence joins TRBV9 and TRBJ2-7; 10 bases fit TRBD2. The CDR3 is 15 residues long. V was pared by 2 bases and J by 0 bases, with 2 bases of the junction left unmatched. Germline V CDR1 and CDR2: SGDLS, YYNGEE. The CDR3 sequence: CASSVSSGSSYEQYF. CDR3 DNA sequence: TGTGCCAGCAGCGTTTCTAGCGGGAGCTCCTACGAGCAGTACTTC.

This clonotype has only one observation. The rearrangement links TRBV20-1 to TRBJ2-7; the match to TRBD1 covers 7 bases. The V gene's germline CDR1 is DFQATT and CDR2 SNEGSKA (reference sequence). The CDR3 has 12 amino acids. CDR3 amino acids: CRGDRDTYEQYF. The DNA for the CDR3 is TGCAGGGGAGACAGGGACACCTACGAGCAGTACTTC.

In nucleotides, the CDR3 is TGTGCCAGCAGTCCGGGACAACCTTCCAGGGATACGCAGTATTTT. This gives the protein CASSPGQPSRDTQYF. This chain links TRBV6-1 with TRBJ2-3, with a weak D call TRBD1 (6 bases). V dropped 5 bases and J dropped 6 bases, with 18 bases sitting between them. The germline CDR1 and CDR2 sequences are MNHNS and SASEGT. This CDR3 region has 15 residues.

This clonotype was seen only a few times. This rearrangement joins TRBV18 to TRBJ2-1; TRBD2 is a possible D gene (6 bases). Trimming cost V 4 bases and J 3 bases, with 22 bases left between them. Germline-derived CDR1 and CDR2 are KGHSH and LQKENI. The CDR3 totals 18 residues. CDR3 amino acids: CASSLTKPASAFYNEQFF. The CDR3 nucleotides read TGTGCCAGCTCACTCACAAAACCAGCTAGCGCGTTCTACAATGAGCAGTTCTTC.

The chain joins TRBV4-1 to TRBJ2-3, with D uncertain. Germline V gene data show CDR1 as MGHRA and CDR2 as YSYEKL. The V end was cut by 3 bases, the J end by 3 bases, with 7 bases between. CDR3 length: 13 residues. CDR3 loop: CASSHLLTDTQYF. CDR3 DNA sequence: TGCGCCAGCAGCCACCTTTTGACAGATACGCAGTATTTT.

This clonotype was counted between two and nine times. The chain is built from TRBV5-1 and TRBJ1-4; 8 nucleotides line up with TRBD1. V gave up 4 bases and J gave up 7 bases; unmatched junction bases: 6. Germline V gene lookup returns CDR1 SGHRS and CDR2 YFSETQ. The CDR3 contains 14 residues. The CDR3 spells CASSRVDRVEKLFF. The CDR3 DNA is TGCGCCAGCAGCCGCGTGGACAGGGTTGAAAAACTGTTTTTT. Full variable domain (missing parts from reference TRBV5-1 and TRBJ1-4): KAGVTQTPRYLIKTRGQQVTLSCSPISGHRSVSWYQQTPGQGLQFLFEYFSETQRNKGNFPGRFSGRQFSNSRSEMNVSTLELGDSALYLCASSRVDRVEKLFFGSGTQLSVL.

In this sample, this clonotype turned up a few times. The chain employs TRBV29-1 and TRBJ1-4, with D hard to call. Looked up from germline, CDR1 is SQVTM and CDR2 is ANQGSEA. This CDR3 contains 13 residues. Trimming shortened V by 5 bases and J by 3 bases, and 10 bases separated the two germline ends. DNA of the CDR3: TGCAGCGTTTTCGACGGACCTAATGAAAAACTGTTTTTT. Amino acids: CSVFDGPNEKLFF.

CDR3 DNA: TGCGCCAGCAGCTTGAACAGGGGGCAGGACTATGGCTACACCTTC. Its translation: CASSLNRGQDYGYTF. V usage is TRBV10-2 and J usage is TRBJ1-2, with 9 bases fitting TRBD1. CDR1 is WSHSY, CDR2 SAAADI, per germline. The CDR3 loop spans 15 amino acids. The V and J ends lost 6 bases and 3 bases, in that order; junction bases with no gene match: 8.

The chain employs TRBV9 and TRBJ2-5; no definite D call. V lost 0 bases, J lost 0 bases, and 6 bases lay in between. Germline V lookup: CDR1 SGDLS, CDR2 YYNGEE. The CDR3 is 14 residues long. The DNA of the CDR3 is TGTGCCAGCAGCGTAGGAGTAGACCAAGAGACCCAGTACTTC. It is translated as CASSVGVDQETQYF.

The J gene is TRBJ2-3, the V gene TRBV28, with 12 bases identical to TRBD2. The CDR3 covers 17 residues. V lost 1 base and J lost 3; bases outside the gene matches: 5. The V gene's germline CDR1 is MDHEN and CDR2 SYDVKM. Here the CDR3 DNA reads TGTGCCAGCAGTTTATACTCTAGCGGGAGGGTTACAGATACGCAGTATTTT. As protein: CASSLYSSGRVTDTQYF. The variable domain in full, completed from reference TRBV28 and TRBJ2-3, reads DVKVTQSSRYLVKRTGEKVFLECVQDMDHENMFWYRQDPGLGLRLIYFSYDVKMKEKGDIPEGYSVSREKKERFSLILESASTNQTSMYLCASSLYSSGRVTDTQYFGPGTRLTVL.